The clone carrying this T cell receptor beta chain was seen repeatedly, ten times or more. Its target is unknown. The data are from a study of blood T cells in healthy people across ages. Primed by a sample-barcoded 5' primer and a J-beta primer mix, a second PCR proceeded for roughly 7 to 12 cycles. TCRdb used MiXCR to reprocess the 5' RACE reads, holding one entry per CDR3 protein. The sample carries about 1,000,000 distinct CDR3 sequences, 40% to 55% recorded once. Regarding the study as a whole: Expanded clonotype shifts may have been confounded, as the donors had an unknown CMV status. Whereas aged donors had fewer naive CD4+ cells, long-lived donors had more of them and higher diversity. The study found TCR beta diversity correlated strongly with naive T cell percentage.

All donors came from Russia, were Caucasian and healthy, and spanned ages about 6 to 90. CDR1 and CDR2 from the germline V gene are SGDLS and YYNGEE. The CDR3 loop spans 15 amino acids. J gave up 2 bases and V 3 bases, and 7 bases lay outside the gene matches. Sequenced: blood. The clonotype comes from a woman aged 55-70 years in good health. The chain links TRBV9 to TRBJ2-5; 7 nucleotides match TRBD1. The CDR3 DNA reads TGTGCCAGCAGCGACGGACAGGTCCGACAAGAGACCCAGTACTTC. It is translated as CASSDGQVRQETQYF.